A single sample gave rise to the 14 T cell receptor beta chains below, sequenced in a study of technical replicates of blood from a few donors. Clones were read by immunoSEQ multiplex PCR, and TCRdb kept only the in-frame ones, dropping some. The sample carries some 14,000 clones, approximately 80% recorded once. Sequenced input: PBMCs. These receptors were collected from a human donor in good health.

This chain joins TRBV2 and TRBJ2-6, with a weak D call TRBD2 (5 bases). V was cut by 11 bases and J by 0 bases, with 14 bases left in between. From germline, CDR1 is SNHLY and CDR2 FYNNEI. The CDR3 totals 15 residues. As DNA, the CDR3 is TGTGCCTCTCGGGAAGGGAGCTCTGGGGCCAACGTCCTGACTTTC. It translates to CASREGSSGANVLTF.

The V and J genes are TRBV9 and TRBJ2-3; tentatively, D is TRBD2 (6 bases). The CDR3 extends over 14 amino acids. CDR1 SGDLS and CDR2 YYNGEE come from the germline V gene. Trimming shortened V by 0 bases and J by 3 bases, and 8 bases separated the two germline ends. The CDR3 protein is CASSVGLATDTQYF. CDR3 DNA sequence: TGTGCCAGCAGCGTAGGCCTAGCGACAGATACGCAGTATTTT.

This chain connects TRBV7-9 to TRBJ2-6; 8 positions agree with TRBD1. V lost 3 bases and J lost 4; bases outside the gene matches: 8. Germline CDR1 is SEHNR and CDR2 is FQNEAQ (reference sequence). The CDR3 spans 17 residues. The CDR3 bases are TGTGCCAGCAGCTTGGGTGTCCAGGGGGCCGGGGCCAACGTCCTGACTTTC. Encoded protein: CASSLGVQGAGANVLTF.

The CDR3 spells CASSSHEGLGNQPQHF. Written as DNA, the CDR3 is TGTGCCAGCAGTTCCCATGAGGGCCTGGGCAATCAGCCCCAGCATTTT. The V and J genes are TRBV6-6 and TRBJ1-5; D gene unclear. The V and J ends lost 4 bases and 2 bases respectively, with 15 bases between them. The CDR3 consists of 16 residues. Germline V CDR1 and CDR2: MNHNY, SVGAGI (reference sequence).

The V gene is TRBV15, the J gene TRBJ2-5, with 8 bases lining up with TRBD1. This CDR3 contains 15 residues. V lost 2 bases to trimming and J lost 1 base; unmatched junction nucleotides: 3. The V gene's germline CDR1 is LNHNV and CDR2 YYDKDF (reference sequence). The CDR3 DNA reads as TGTGCCACCAGCAGACGGACAGGGCTCCAAGAGACCCAGTACTTC. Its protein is CATSRRTGLQETQYF. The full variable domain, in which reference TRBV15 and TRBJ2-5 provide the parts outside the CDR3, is DAMVIQNPRYQVTQFGKPVTLSCSQTLNHNVMYWYQQKSSQAPKLLFHYYDKDFNNEADTPDNFQSRRPNTSFCFLDIRSPGLGDTAMYLCATSRRTGLQETQYFGPGTRLLVL.

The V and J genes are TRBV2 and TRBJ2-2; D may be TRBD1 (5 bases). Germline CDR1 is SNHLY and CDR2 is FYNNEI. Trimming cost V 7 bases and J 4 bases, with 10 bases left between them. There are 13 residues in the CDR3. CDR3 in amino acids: CASTTAFTGELFF. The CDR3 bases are TGTGCCAGCACGACAGCGTTCACCGGGGAGCTGTTTTTT.

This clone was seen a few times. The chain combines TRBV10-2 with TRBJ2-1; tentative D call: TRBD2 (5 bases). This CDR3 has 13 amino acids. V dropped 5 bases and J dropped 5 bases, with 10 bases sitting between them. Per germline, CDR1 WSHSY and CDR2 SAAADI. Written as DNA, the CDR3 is TGCGCCAGCAGTATAGCGACCCACAATGAGCAGTTCTTC. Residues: CASSIATHNEQFF.

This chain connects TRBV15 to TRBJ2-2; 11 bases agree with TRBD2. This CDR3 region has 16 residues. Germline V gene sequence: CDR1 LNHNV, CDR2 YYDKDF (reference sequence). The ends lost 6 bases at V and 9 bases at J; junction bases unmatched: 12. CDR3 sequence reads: CATSIGTSGNHRELFF. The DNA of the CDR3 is TGTGCCACCAGTATCGGGACTAGCGGTAATCACCGGGAGCTGTTTTTT.

The CDR3 reads CASRLASDQPQHF. In DNA form, the CDR3 reads TGTGCCAGCAGACTTGCATCGGATCAGCCCCAGCATTTT. The chain links TRBV28 to TRBJ1-5; no definite D call. The CDR3 is 13 amino acids. Germline-derived CDR1 and CDR2 are MDHEN and SYDVKM. V was trimmed by 6 bases and J by 5 bases, leaving 11 bases between them.

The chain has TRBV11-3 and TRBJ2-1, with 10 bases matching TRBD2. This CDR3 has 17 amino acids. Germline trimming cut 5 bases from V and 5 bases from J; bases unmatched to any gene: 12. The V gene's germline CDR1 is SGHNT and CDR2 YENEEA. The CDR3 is CASSLTKTSGLNNEQFF. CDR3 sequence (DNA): TGTGCCAGCAGCCTTACTAAGACTAGCGGGCTCAACAATGAGCAGTTCTTC.

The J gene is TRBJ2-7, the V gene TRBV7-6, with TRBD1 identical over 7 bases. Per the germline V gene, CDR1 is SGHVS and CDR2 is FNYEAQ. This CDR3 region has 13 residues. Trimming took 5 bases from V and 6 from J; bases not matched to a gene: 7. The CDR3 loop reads CASSVQQGREQYF. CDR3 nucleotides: TGTGCCAGCAGCGTTCAACAGGGGCGCGAGCAGTACTTC.

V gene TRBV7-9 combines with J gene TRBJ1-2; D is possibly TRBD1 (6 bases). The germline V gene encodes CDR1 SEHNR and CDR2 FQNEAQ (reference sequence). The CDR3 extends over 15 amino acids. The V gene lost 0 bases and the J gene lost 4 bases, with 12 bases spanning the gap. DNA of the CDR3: TGTGCCAGCAGCTTAGCGGCAGGGGAGACCTATGGCTACACCTTC. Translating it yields CASSLAAGETYGYTF.

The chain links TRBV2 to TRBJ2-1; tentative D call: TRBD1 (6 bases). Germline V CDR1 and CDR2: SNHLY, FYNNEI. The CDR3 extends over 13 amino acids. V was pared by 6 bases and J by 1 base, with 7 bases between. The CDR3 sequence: CASRQGSYNEQFF. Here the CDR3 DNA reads TGTGCCAGCAGACAGGGATCCTACAATGAGCAGTTCTTC.

For the CDR3, the DNA is TGTGCCAGCAGCGCCTACAGTTCTGGAAACACCATATATTTT. This translates into CASSAYSSGNTIYF. This rearrangement joins TRBV11-2 to TRBJ1-3; D remains ambiguous. Trimming took 5 bases from V and 1 from J, leaving 9 bases between them. The CDR3 contains 14 residues. The germline gives CDR1 SGHAT, CDR2 FQNNGV.